A selection of T cell receptor beta chains follows, all from one sample in a study of cytomegalovirus exposure and HLA in healthy donors. Clones were read by immunoSEQ multiplex PCR, and TCRdb kept only the in-frame ones, dropping some. Of 95,000 to 150,000 clones in the sample, about 76% are singletons; the top ten hold less than 2.5%. The specimen sequenced was PBMCs. These receptor sequences come from a woman aged 40-49 years in good health and CMV-seronegative. CDR3s include the opening cysteine and the closing phenylalanine or tryptophan. The D gene is left open where the match is weak. For some rows the clone size is stated as once, few or many, or as a class when expanded; others skip it.

.,TRBV6-5,.,TRBJ1-1,TGTGCCAGCAGTTACTCGTGGCAGATCACTGAAGCTTTCTTT,CASSYSWQITEAFF
.,TRBV9,TRBD2,TRBJ2-7,TGTGCCAGCAGCCCCTGGACTAGCGGGATTCGGAAGTACTTC,CASSPWTSGIRKYF
.,TRBV6-6,TRBD2,TRBJ2-5,TGTGCCAGCAGCTCCGGGGGGGAGACCCAGTACTTC,CASSSGGETQYF
.,TRBV28,TRBD1,TRBJ1-2,TGTGCCAGCAGTCCGGGACAGGGGAGGGACTATGGCTACACCTTC,CASSPGQGRDYGYTF
.,TRBV10-3,.,TRBJ2-1,TGTGCCATCAGTGGTAATTTGGGGCAACGAACGAATGAGCAGTTCTTC,CAISGNLGQRTNEQFF
.,TRBV18,TRBD1,TRBJ2-7,TGTGCCAGCTCAACACACAGGGGCAACGAGCAGTACTTC,CASSTHRGNEQYF
.,TRBV28,.,TRBJ2-1,TGTGCCAGCAGTTTGAGGGAGGAATACAATGAGCAGTTCTTC,CASSLREEYNEQFF
.,TRBV28,TRBD2,TRBJ2-1,TGTGCCAGCAGTTTTGCTAGCGGGAGTCAAGGTGAGCAGTTCTTC,CASSFASGSQGEQFF
.,TRBV7-8,.,TRBJ1-2,TGTGCCAGCAGCCGACTCGGGGCACCGGGGGACTATGGCTACACCTTC,CASSRLGAPGDYGYTF
.,TRBV6-6,.,TRBJ2-7,TGTGCCAGCAGTTATATGAGCGGCCACGAGCAGTACTTC,CASSYMSGHEQYF
.,TRBV23-1,TRBD2,TRBJ2-5,TGCGCCAGCAGTCAATCAGGAGCGGGGGGCCTGGAGACCCAGTACTTC,CASSQSGAGGLETQYF
once,TRBV15,.,TRBJ1-2,TGTGCCACCAGCAGAGACCGTAACTATGGCTACACCTTC,CATSRDRNYGYTF
.,TRBV6-1,.,TRBJ2-5,TGTGCCAGCAGTGCCGGGAACCGGGGGACCCAGTACTTC,CASSAGNRGTQYF
.,TRBV15,.,TRBJ1-1,TGTGCCACCAGCAGAGGGGGCCGGACAGACACTGAAGCTTTCTTT,CATSRGGRTDTEAFF
.,TRBV6-5,TRBD1,TRBJ1-6,TGTGCCAGCAGCCAAGACAGGGGCAATTCACCCCTCCACTTT,CASSQDRGNSPLHF
.,TRBV7-2,.,TRBJ2-6,TGTGCCAGCAGCTACCAGACAGTTCCTGGGGCCAACGTCCTGACTTTC,CASSYQTVPGANVLTF
.,TRBV30,.,TRBJ1-2,TGTGCCTGGAGCCAAGGGCGGGGAATCGCCTATGGCTACACCTTC,CAWSQGRGIAYGYTF
.,TRBV5-5,.,TRBJ1-2,TGTGCCAGCAGCTTGCAGGGTGACTATGGCTACACCTTC,CASSLQGDYGYTF
.,TRBV11-2,TRBD2,TRBJ2-5,TGTGCCAGCAGCTTGCCTAGCGGGGGTCAAGGGACCCAGTACTTC,CASSLPSGGQGTQYF
.,TRBV23-1,.,TRBJ2-4,TGCGCCAGCAGTCAATCCCCGACAGGCACCGTGAACTTC,CASSQSPTGTVNF
.,TRBV21-1,.,TRBJ2-7,TGTGCCAGCAGTCCCGTTCGCGTCCGGGACAGCTATTTCTCCTACGAGCAGTACTTC,CASSPVRVRDSYFSYEQYF
.,TRBV5-6,.,TRBJ2-3,TGTGCCAGCAGCCAAACGCGGGATACGCAGTATTTT,CASSQTRDTQYF
.,TRBV19,TRBD2,TRBJ2-7,TGTGCCAGTAGGCTAGCGGGAGGAACCTACGAGCAGTACTTC,CASRLAGGTYEQYF
.,TRBV5-5,.,TRBJ2-1,TGTGCCAGCAGCTTGAGGCAGCTCCTAGCGTCGGTTGAGCAGTTCTTC,CASSLRQLLASVEQFF
.,TRBV10-3,.,TRBJ1-1,TGTGCCATCAGCGCTCTAAACACTGAAGCTTTCTTT,CAISALNTEAFF
.,TRBV5-1,.,TRBJ2-2,TGCGCCAGCAGCCCCCGAGGATGGGGGGAGCTGTTTTTT,CASSPRGWGELFF
few,TRBV7-9,TRBD2,TRBJ2-7,TGTGCCAGCAGCATCGGGACTAGCGGGAGTCCCTACGAGCAGTACTTC,CASSIGTSGSPYEQYF
.,TRBV10-3,TRBD1,TRBJ1-1,TGTGCCATCAGGGACAGGGGGGAAGCTTTCTTT,CAIRDRGEAFF
.,TRBV11-2,.,TRBJ1-1,TGTGCCAGCAGCTCGTTTTTTAACACTGAAGCTTTCTTT,CASSSFFNTEAFF
.,TRBV9,.,TRBJ1-4,TGTGCCAGCAGCCTGAGCCCCGCAAATGAAAAACTGTTTTTT,CASSLSPANEKLFF
.,TRBV27,.,TRBJ2-7,TGTGCCAGCAGCACTGTAACGGGGTGCGAGCAGTACTTC,CASSTVTGCEQYF
.,TRBV9,.,TRBJ2-1,TGTGCCGAGGGATGGGATGAGCAGTTCTTC,CAEGWDEQFF
.,TRBV19,TRBD1,TRBJ1-1,TGTGCCAGTAGTATCTACAGGGGAAAGAACACTGAAGCTTTCTTT,CASSIYRGKNTEAFF
.,TRBV7-2,.,TRBJ2-3,TGTGCCAGCAGCTTAGGGTTACATACCACAGATACGCAGTATTTT,CASSLGLHTTDTQYF
.,TRBV18,.,TRBJ2-1,TGTGCCAGCTCCCGAGGCTTTACAGGTCTAATCCGTTATGAGCAGTTCTTC,CASSRGFTGLIRYEQFF
few,TRBV7-6,.,TRBJ1-1,TGTGCCAGCAGCTCCCAGGGGCAGAACACTGAAGCTTTCTTT,CASSSQGQNTEAFF
few,TRBV7-9,.,TRBJ2-2,TGTGCCAGCAGCCGGGACTCTGCGGCCGGGGAGCTGTTTTTT,CASSRDSAAGELFF
.,TRBV5-4,.,TRBJ2-2,TGTGCCAGCAGCTTCGGCCGGGGGAACACCGGGGAGCTGTTTTTT,CASSFGRGNTGELFF
once,TRBV28,.,TRBJ1-4,TGTGCCAGCAGTTTGGAGGGTCAACTGTTTTTT,CASSLEGQLFF
.,TRBV4-2,.,TRBJ2-3,TGTGCCAGCAGCCAAGAAGCGAGCACAGATACGCAGTATTTT,CASSQEASTDTQYF
.,TRBV2,TRBD2,TRBJ2-1,TGTGCCAGCAGTGAACTCACTAGCGGGAGTTACAATGAGCAGTTCTTC,CASSELTSGSYNEQFF
.,TRBV18,TRBD1,TRBJ1-4,TGTGCCAGCTCACCCTATCTCGTGACAGGGGGCGAAGAAAAACTGTTTTTT,CASSPYLVTGGEEKLFF
once,TRBV25-1,.,TRBJ2-3,TGTGCCAGCAGTGAACCTGGGGGGGCCAAAGATACGCAGTATTTT,CASSEPGGAKDTQYF
.,TRBV7-3,TRBD1,TRBJ1-1,TGTGCCAGCAGGCCTGACAGGGACCGGACTGAAGCTTTCTTT,CASRPDRDRTEAFF
.,TRBV19,TRBD1,TRBJ1-2,TGTGCCAGTAGACGCGACAGGGTAGGTGGCTACACCTTC,CASRRDRVGGYTF
.,TRBV6-1,TRBD1,TRBJ2-7,TGTGCCAGCGAACGACAGGGCGAGCAGTACTTC,CASERQGEQYF
.,TRBV25-1,.,TRBJ1-2,TGTGCCAGCACGGGGGGTACAGGCTACACCTTC,CASTGGTGYTF
.,TRBV7-6,.,TRBJ2-5,TGTGCCAGCAGCTTACATCCCGGGGGTGAGGAGACCCAGTACTTC,CASSLHPGGEETQYF
.,TRBV19,TRBD1,TRBJ1-2,TGTGCCAGTAGTATAGAGTCCGGGACAGGCCAAGCTATCGGCTACACCTTC,CASSIESGTGQAIGYTF
.,TRBV5-1,.,TRBJ2-4,TGCGCCAGCAGCTCACCCGGGGCCAAAAACATTCAGTACTTC,CASSSPGAKNIQYF
.,TRBV7-2,.,TRBJ1-5,TGTGCCAGCAGCCCGTCAGGAGTAGGGAGCCAGCCCCAGCATTTT,CASSPSGVGSQPQHF
.,TRBV27,.,TRBJ1-5,TGTGCCAGCAGTACCAGGACACGCAATCAGCCCCAGCATTTT,CASSTRTRNQPQHF
.,TRBV7-9,TRBD1,TRBJ1-5,TGTGCCAGCAGCTCGCTACAACAGGGGAGCAATCAGCCCCAGCATTTT,CASSSLQQGSNQPQHF
.,TRBV28,TRBD2,TRBJ2-3,TGTGCCAGCAGTTTTTTTTCCGCGGGAGTGGGGCCAGATACGCAGTATTTT,CASSFFSAGVGPDTQYF
few,TRBV6-5,TRBD1,TRBJ1-1,TGTGCCAGCAGCCTGGGACAGCGGACCACTGAAGCTTTCTTT,CASSLGQRTTEAFF